This TCR beta chain was captured in a study of CD8+ T cells in alopecia areata. Regarding the study as a whole: Many of the expanded lesional clones endured in scalp and blood while on tofacitinib. Having one nonresponder leaves uncertain how baseline CD8+ expansion relates to response.

This clone was found a few times. Antigen: not known. In germline, CDR1 is PRHDT, CDR2 FYEKMQ (reference sequence). Trimming removed 5 bases from V and 5 bases from J; junction bases left unmatched: 6. CDR3 length: 15 amino acids. Following extraction, RNA underwent reverse transcription to cDNA, which served as the sequencing template. TCRdb keeps only in-frame clones here, not all; method: immunoSEQ multiplex PCR. The table lists 90,000 to 100,000 clones, about 64% of them singletons. Treatment of the sample: oral pan-JAK inhibitor, 5-10 mg twice daily. Alopecia areata patients provided lesional scalp punch biopsies and peripheral blood, both collected for the study.

The chain employs TRBV13 and TRBJ1-4; 9 bases line up with TRBD1. The sequencing here drew on CD8+ T cells sorted from blood, taken at week 4, from a patient treated with tofacitinib. The sequence derives from a human donor with alopecia areata. CDR3 residues: CASSLSGTGNEKLFF. CDR3 sequence (DNA): TGTGCCAGCAGCCTATCCGGGACAGGGAATGAAAAACTGTTTTTT.